The present T cell receptor (beta chain) was sequenced within a study of response to subunit inactivated influenza vaccine. Trimming removed 1 base from V and 4 bases from J; junction bases left unmatched: 5. CDR3 length equals 15 residues. Germline V gene data show CDR1 as KGHDR and CDR2 as SFDVKD. MiXCR, applied by TCRdb to the RT-PCR reads, yields one record per CDR3 protein. The data hold roughly 760,000 distinct CDR3 sequences, with around 20% observed a single time. Sample: PBMCs from blood, taken approximately 5 days after vaccination. The TCR comes from a man in his fifties or sixties who received an inactivated influenza vaccine. This rearrangement joins TRBV24-1 to TRBJ2-7; 8 nucleotides align to TRBD1. CDR3 bases: TGTGCCACCAGTGATTTCCGGGACAGGAGATACGAGCAGTACTTC. Translated: CATSDFRDRRYEQYF.